This T cell receptor beta chain was identified during a study of cytotoxic CD8 clonotypes in ibrutinib-treated CLL. Study as a whole: Responses comprised 24 partial and 2 complete; at median around 70 months, approximately 15 remained remitted and about 12 progressed. Mean productive templates were under 260,000; mean productive rearrangements were about 89,000.

This CDR3 contains 12 residues. V was clipped by 1 base and J by 2 bases, with 3 bases between them. Per germline, CDR1 SGHVS and CDR2 FNYEAQ. As concerns this clone: Since a much larger clone is just one base distant, this may be a read error.

TCRdb's table, derived via immunoSEQ multiplex PCR, lists solely in-frame clones and lacks some. The repertoire holds some 200,000 clones, with 60% to 80% as singletons. The receptor was derived from a human donor with chronic lymphocytic leukemia. This chain joins TRBV7-6 and TRBJ2-7; D ambiguous. The sequencing here drew on PBMCs, taken after 12 months of ibrutinib treatment. The CDR3 loop is CASSLGAYEQYF. CDR3 nucleotides: TGTGCCAGCAGCTTAGGTGCCTACGAGCAGTACTTC.